These T cell receptor beta chains were read from a single sample in a study of cytomegalovirus exposure and HLA in healthy donors. TCRdb keeps only in-frame clones here, not all; method: immunoSEQ multiplex PCR. The table shows about 77,000 clones, with around 78% occurring only once. Sequencing input: PBMCs. The source is a man in his forties in good health and CMV-seronegative. Both conserved end residues are part of each CDR3. Fields, in order: D gene, CDR3 length, clone size, V gene, J gene, CDR3 DNA, CDR3 protein. A D gene is named only where the DNA matches it firmly. The size entry is marked missing in some rows and otherwise reads once, few, many or a size class.

>.|13|.|TRBV7-2|TRBJ1-2
TGTGCCAGCAGCCCCTCCAGGGGCGATGGCTACACCTTC
CASSPSRGDGYTF
>.|15|.|TRBV11-3|TRBJ2-2
TGTGCCAGCAGTCCGCAGGAGGGGGCGGCCGGGGAGCTGTTTTTT
CASSPQEGAAGELFF
>.|12|.|TRBV5-1|TRBJ2-3
TGCGCCAGCAGCTTCGGTGGAGATACGCAGTATTTT
CASSFGGDTQYF
>.|17|.|TRBV27|TRBJ2-1
TGTGCCAGCAGTTATCACCCCCGACTAGGCCAGCGCTTTGAGCAGTTCTTC
CASSYHPRLGQRFEQFF
>TRBD1|18|.|TRBV5-1|TRBJ2-7
TGCGCCAGCAGCTTCAACCTCCGCGGACAGGGGGCTTCCTCCGAGCAGTACTTC
CASSFNLRGQGASSEQYF
>TRBD1|16|.|TRBV19|TRBJ2-1
TGTGCCAGTAGTGCTTACCACAGGGGACGTTACAATGAGCAGTTCTTC
CASSAYHRGRYNEQFF
>.|15|.|TRBV9|TRBJ1-5
TGTGCCAGCAGCGTAGGCGGCAGTCCCAATCAGCCCCAGCATTTT
CASSVGGSPNQPQHF
>TRBD1|16|.|TRBV18|TRBJ1-4
TGTGCCAGCTCACCACGACAGGGGGCGACTAATGAAAAACTGTTTTTT
CASSPRQGATNEKLFF
>.|15|few|TRBV19|TRBJ2-3
TGTGCCAGTACCGCACGTCGGGGGGCTGGTGATACGCAGTATTTT
CASTARRGAGDTQYF
>.|17|.|TRBV5-1|TRBJ1-3
TGCGCCAGCAGCTTGGCTCAGGGGCCCATGGCTGGAAACACCATATATTTT
CASSLAQGPMAGNTIYF
>.|14|.|TRBV28|TRBJ2-7
TGTGCCAGCAGCCAGGGTTTTTTTTCCTACGAGCAGTACTTC
CASSQGFFSYEQYF
>TRBD1|15|.|TRBV7-2|TRBJ2-5
TGTGCCAGCAGCTCCCGAGGGGGCGGTGGAGAGACCCAGTACTTC
CASSSRGGGGETQYF
>.|13|.|TRBV28|TRBJ2-5
TGTGCCAGCAGTTCACCCAGCGCCGGGACCCAGTACTTC
CASSSPSAGTQYF
>.|15|few|TRBV5-1|TRBJ2-7
TGCGCCAGCAGCTTTGGCGAGGTGTTGGCCTACGAGCAGTACTTC
CASSFGEVLAYEQYF
>.|17|.|TRBV5-6|TRBJ1-6
TGTGCCAGCAGCTTGGATTGGAGGGGAAACGGGAATTCACCCCTCCACTTT
CASSLDWRGNGNSPLHF
>.|16|.|TRBV5-8|TRBJ1-4
TGTGCCAGCAGCCGAGGCTGGGTGGAGGGTAATGAAAAACTGTTTTTT
CASSRGWVEGNEKLFF
>.|15|.|TRBV6-4|TRBJ2-6
TGTGCCAGCAGTGAGGACAGCTCTGGGGCCAACGTCCTGACTTTC
CASSEDSSGANVLTF
>TRBD2|13|few|TRBV30|TRBJ2-5
TGTGCCTGGAGTGTATCGGGGGAGGGGACCCAGTACTTC
CAWSVSGEGTQYF
>.|14|few|TRBV5-1|TRBJ1-2
TGCGCCAGCAGCTTGTCTACAGCTAACTATGGCTACACCTTC
CASSLSTANYGYTF